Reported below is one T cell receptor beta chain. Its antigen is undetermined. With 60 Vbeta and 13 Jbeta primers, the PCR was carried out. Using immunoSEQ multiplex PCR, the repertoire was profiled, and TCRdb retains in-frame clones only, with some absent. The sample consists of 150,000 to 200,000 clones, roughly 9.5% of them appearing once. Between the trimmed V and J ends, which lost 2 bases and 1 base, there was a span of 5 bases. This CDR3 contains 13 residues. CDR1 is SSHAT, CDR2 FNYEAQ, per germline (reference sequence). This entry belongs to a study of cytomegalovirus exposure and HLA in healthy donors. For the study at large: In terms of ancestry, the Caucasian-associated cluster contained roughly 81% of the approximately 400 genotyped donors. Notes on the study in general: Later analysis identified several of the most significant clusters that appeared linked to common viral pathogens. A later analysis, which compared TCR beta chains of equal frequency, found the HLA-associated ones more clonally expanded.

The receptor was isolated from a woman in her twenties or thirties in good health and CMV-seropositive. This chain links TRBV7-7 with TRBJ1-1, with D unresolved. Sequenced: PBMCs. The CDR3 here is CASSLNKNTEAFF. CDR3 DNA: TGTGCCAGCAGCTTAAACAAGAACACTGAAGCTTTCTTT.